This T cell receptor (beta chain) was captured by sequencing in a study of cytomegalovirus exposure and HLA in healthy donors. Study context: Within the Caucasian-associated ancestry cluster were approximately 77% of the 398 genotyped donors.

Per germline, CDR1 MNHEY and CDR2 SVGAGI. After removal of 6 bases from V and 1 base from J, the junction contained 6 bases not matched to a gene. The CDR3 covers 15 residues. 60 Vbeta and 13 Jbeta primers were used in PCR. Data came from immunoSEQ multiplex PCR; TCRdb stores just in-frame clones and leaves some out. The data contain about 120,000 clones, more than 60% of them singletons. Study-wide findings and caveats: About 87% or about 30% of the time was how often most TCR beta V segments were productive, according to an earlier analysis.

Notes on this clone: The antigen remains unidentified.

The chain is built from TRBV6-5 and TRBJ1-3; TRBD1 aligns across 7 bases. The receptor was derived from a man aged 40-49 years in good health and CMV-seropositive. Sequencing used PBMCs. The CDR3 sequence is CASSRDSDSGNTIYF. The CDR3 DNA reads TGTGCCAGCAGCCGGGACAGTGATTCTGGAAACACCATATATTTT.